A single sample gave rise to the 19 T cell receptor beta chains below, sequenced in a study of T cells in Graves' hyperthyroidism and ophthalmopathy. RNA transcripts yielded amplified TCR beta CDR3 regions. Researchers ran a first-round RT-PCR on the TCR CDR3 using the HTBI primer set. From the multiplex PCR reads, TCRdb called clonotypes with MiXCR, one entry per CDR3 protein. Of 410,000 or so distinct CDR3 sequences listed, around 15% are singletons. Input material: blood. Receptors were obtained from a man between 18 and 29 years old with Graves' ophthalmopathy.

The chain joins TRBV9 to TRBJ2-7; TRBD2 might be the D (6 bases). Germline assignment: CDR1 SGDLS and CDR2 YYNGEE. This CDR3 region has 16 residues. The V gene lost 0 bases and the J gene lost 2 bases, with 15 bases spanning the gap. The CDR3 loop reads CASSVDIGAGTYEQYF. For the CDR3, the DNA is TGTGCCAGCAGCGTAGATATTGGGGCGGGGACCTACGAGCAGTACTTC.

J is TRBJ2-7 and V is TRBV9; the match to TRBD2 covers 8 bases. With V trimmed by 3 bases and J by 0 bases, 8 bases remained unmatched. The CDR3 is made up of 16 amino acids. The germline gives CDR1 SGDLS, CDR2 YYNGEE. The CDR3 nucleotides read TGTGCCAGCAGCGATAATATAGCGGGGAGCTCCTACGAGCAGTACTTC. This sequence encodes CASSDNIAGSSYEQYF.

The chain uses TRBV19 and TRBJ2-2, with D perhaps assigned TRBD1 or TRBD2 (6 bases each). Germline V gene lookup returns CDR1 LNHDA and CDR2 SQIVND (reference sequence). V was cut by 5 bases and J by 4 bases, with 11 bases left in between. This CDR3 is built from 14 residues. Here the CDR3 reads CASSGGPGTGELFF. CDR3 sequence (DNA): TGTGCCAGTAGTGGGGGGCCGGGCACCGGGGAGCTGTTTTTT.

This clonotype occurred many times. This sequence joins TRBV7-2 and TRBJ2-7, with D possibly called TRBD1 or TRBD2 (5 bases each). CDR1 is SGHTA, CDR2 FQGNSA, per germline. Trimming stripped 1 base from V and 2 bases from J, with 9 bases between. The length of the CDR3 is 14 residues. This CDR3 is CASSLVQGPYEQYF. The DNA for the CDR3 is TGTGCCAGCAGCTTAGTGCAGGGACCCTACGAGCAGTACTTC.

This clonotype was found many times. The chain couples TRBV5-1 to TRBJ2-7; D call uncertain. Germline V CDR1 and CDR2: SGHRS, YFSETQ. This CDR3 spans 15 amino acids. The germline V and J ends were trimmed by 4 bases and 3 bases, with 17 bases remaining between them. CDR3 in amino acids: CASSPWRTDDYEQYF. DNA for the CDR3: TGCGCCAGCAGCCCCTGGCGGACGGATGACTACGAGCAGTACTTC. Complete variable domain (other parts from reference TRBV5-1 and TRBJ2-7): KAGVTQTPRYLIKTRGQQVTLSCSPISGHRSVSWYQQTPGQGLQFLFEYFSETQRNKGNFPGRFSGRQFSNSRSEMNVSTLELGDSALYLCASSPWRTDDYEQYFGPGTRLTVT.

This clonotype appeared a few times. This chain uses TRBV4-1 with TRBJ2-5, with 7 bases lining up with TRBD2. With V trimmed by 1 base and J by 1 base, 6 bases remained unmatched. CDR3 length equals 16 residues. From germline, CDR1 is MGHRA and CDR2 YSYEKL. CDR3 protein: CASSQAPSGAQETQYF. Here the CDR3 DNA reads TGCGCCAGCAGCCAAGCGCCTAGCGGCGCCCAAGAGACCCAGTACTTC.

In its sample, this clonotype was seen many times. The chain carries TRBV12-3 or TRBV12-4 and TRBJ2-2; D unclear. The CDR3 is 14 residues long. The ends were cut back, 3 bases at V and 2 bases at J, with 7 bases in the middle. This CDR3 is CASSFGENTGELFF. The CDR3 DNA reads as TGTGCCAGCAGTTTTGGGGAAAACACCGGGGAGCTGTTTTTT.

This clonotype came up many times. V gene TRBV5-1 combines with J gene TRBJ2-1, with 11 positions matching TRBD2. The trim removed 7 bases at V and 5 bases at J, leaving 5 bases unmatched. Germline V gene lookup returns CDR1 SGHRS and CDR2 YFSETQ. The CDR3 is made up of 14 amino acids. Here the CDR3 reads CASGAGLADNEQFF. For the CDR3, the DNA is TGCGCCAGCGGGGCGGGACTAGCGGACAATGAGCAGTTCTTC.

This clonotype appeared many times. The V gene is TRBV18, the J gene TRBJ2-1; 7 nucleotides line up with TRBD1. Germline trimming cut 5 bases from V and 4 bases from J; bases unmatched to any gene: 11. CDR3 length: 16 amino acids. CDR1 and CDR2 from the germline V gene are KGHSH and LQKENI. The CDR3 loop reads CASSNRTGWEYNEQFF. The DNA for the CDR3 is TGTGCCAGCTCAAATCGGACAGGATGGGAGTACAATGAGCAGTTCTTC.

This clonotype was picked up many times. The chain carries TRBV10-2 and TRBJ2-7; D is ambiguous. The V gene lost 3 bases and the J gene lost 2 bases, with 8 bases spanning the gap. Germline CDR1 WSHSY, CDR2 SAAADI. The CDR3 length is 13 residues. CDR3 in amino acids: CASSDPATYEQYF. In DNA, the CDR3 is TGCGCCAGCAGTGATCCCGCAACCTACGAGCAGTACTTC.

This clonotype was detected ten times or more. CDR3: CASSSPGQSNTEAFF. The CDR3 region has the DNA TGCGCCAGCAGCTCCCCGGGACAGTCGAACACTGAAGCTTTCTTT. V and J are TRBV5-1 and TRBJ1-1; 7 bases are a match to TRBD1. The J segment lost 1 base and the V segment lost 3 bases, leaving 6 bases of the junction unmatched. The CDR3 loop spans 15 amino acids. Germline CDR1 reads SGHRS; CDR2 reads YFSETQ. Together with reference TRBV5-1 and TRBJ1-1, the CDR3 gives the full variable domain: KAGVTQTPRYLIKTRGQQVTLSCSPISGHRSVSWYQQTPGQGLQFLFEYFSETQRNKGNFPGRFSGRQFSNSRSEMNVSTLELGDSALYLCASSSPGQSNTEAFFGQGTRLTVV.

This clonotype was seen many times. CDR3 bases: TGTGCCAGCAGCACGCGACAGGACACTGAAGCTTTCTTT. Protein sequence: CASSTRQDTEAFF. The gene calls are TRBV7-9 and TRBJ1-1, with TRBD1 as a possible D gene (6 bases). Trimming cost V 5 bases and J 3 bases, with 10 bases left between them. CDR3 length: 13 residues. Germline CDR1 SEHNR, CDR2 FQNEAQ (reference sequence).

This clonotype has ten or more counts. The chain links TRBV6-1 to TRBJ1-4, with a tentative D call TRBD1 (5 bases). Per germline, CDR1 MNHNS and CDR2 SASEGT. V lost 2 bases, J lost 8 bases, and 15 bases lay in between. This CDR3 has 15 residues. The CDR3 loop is CASSEFGAGSEKLFF. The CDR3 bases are TGTGCCAGCAGTGAATTTGGGGCAGGGAGCGAAAAACTGTTTTTT.

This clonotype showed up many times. CDR3 DNA sequence: TGCGCCAGCAGCCAAGATCCAGGGAGGGTATACGAGCAGTACTTC. This gives the protein CASSQDPGRVYEQYF. V and J are TRBV4-1 and TRBJ2-7; 7 bases align to TRBD2. Unmatched junction bases numbered 6, after V lost 0 bases and J lost 4 bases. Germline V gene data show CDR1 as MGHRA and CDR2 as YSYEKL. The CDR3 has 15 residues.

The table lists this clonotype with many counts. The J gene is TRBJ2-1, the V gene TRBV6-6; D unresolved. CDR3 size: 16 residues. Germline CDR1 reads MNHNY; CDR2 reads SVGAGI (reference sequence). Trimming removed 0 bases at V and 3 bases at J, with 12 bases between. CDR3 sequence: CASSYSPSDGYNEQFF. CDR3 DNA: TGTGCCAGCAGTTACTCCCCTTCGGACGGCTACAATGAGCAGTTCTTC.

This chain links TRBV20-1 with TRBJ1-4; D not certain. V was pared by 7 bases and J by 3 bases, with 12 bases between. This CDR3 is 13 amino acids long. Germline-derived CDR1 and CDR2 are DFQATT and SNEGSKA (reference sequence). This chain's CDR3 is CSVAGSSNEKLFF. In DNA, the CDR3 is TGCAGTGTCGCGGGTAGCTCTAATGAAAAACTGTTTTTT.

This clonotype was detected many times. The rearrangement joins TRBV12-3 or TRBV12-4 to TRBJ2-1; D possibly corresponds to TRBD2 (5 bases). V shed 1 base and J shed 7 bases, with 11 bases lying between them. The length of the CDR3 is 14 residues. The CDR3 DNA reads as TGTGCCAGCAGTTTAGTTCTGGGGAGTAATGAGCAGTTCTTC. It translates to CASSLVLGSNEQFF.

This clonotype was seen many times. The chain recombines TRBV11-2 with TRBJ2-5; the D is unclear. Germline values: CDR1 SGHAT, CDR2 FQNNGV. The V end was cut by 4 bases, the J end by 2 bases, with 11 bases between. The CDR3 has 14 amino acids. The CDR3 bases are TGTGCCAGCAGCTGGCAGCCAATACAAGAGACCCAGTACTTC. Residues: CASSWQPIQETQYF.

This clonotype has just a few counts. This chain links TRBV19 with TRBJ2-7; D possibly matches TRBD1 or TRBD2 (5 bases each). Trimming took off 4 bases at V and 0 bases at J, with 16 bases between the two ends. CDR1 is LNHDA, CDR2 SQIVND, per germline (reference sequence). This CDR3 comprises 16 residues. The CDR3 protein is CASSRQPGRSSYEQYF. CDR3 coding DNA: TGTGCCAGTAGTAGACAACCGGGACGGAGCTCCTACGAGCAGTACTTC.